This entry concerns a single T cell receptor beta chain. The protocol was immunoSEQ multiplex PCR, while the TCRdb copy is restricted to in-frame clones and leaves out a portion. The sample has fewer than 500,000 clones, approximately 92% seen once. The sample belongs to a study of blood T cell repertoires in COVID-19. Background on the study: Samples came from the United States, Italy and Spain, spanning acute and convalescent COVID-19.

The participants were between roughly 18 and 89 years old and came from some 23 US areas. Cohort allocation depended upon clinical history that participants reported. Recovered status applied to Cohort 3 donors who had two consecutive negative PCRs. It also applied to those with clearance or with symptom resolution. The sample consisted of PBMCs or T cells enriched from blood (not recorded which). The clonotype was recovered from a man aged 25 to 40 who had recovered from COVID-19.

CDR3 protein: CASSDSVRGPVFIYEQYF. The CDR3 DNA follows: TGTGCCAGCAGTGACTCTGTCAGGGGGCCAGTCTTTATCTACGAGCAGTACTTC. J is TRBJ2-7 and V is TRBV6-4; 8 bases map to TRBD1. The V gene end was trimmed by 0 bases and the J gene end by 3 bases; junction bases not matched to a gene: 13. The CDR3 contains 18 residues. Looked up from germline, CDR1 is MRHNA and CDR2 is SNTAGT.